This T cell receptor (beta chain) was retrieved from a study of Ad26.COV2.S vaccination and SARS-CoV-2 variants (dated by TCRdb to about 2021). Regarding the complete study: Donors in the vaccine arm were drawn from COV1001, a phase I-IIa trial of Ad26.COV2.S in healthy adults that was multicentre, randomized, double-blind and placebo-controlled. Ad26.COV2.S was administered intramuscularly at 5 x 10^10 or 1 x 10^11 viral particles, either as a single shot or as two shots given 56 days apart. The specificity and breadth of SARS-CoV-2-reactive T cell receptors after Ad26.COV2.S vaccination were assessed by TCRbeta repertoire sequencing. A total of 32 samples were included in the TCR-sequenced set, comprising about 20 Ad26.COV2.S vaccine recipients, 5 placebo recipients and 8 SARS-CoV-2 convalescent individuals. Trial participants were randomized into five groups of five: low-dose or high-dose Ad26.COV2.S given once or twice, or placebo on both occasions. Investigators remained blinded to trial group allocation during experiments and outcome assessment. Paper-wide results and their limitations: After vaccination, spike-specific CD8+ and CD4+ T cell responses were reported to show substantial breadth. According to the authors, total T cell responses may have been underestimated by the TCR breadth and depth analyses. Higher spike-specific TCR breadth was observed in Ad26.COV2.S recipients than in placebo recipients (P = 0.0014). Vaccine and placebo recipients had similar non-spike TCR breadth, a finding consistent with the vaccine containing only spike. The study was not powered to compare responses between vaccine doses or regimens.

Explained via the paper, the treatment or condition label denotes: around 19 received Ad26.COV2.S at low or high dose, single or two shots; 5 received placebo; per-sample allocation not given. For vaccine and placebo recipients, repertoires were sequenced using samples collected on day 63 after the first injection. Between 29 July and 7 August 2020, Cohort 1b enrolled some 25 adults aged 18-55 years at one site in Boston, USA. Ad26.COV2.S was a replication-incompetent adenovirus type 26 vector expressing a prefusion-stabilized SARS-CoV-2 spike protein from the original Wuhan strain. The immunoSEQ Assay was used to sequence TCRbeta CDR3 regions. After extraction, genomic DNA underwent amplification by bias-controlled multiplex PCR, followed by high-throughput sequencing. The authors' pipeline ran thus. To quantify the absolute abundance of every unique TCRbeta CDR3 region, sequences were collapsed and filtered. Usable DNA was measured by amplifying reference genes present in all nucleated cells, and TCRbeta template counts were normalized to that usable DNA to estimate T cell fraction. Repertoire TCRs were annotated as SARS-CoV-2-specific by exact matching of V gene, CDR3 amino acid sequence and J gene to a known reactive TCR set. The reference SARS-CoV-2 TCR set was obtained from MIRA and was filtered for enrichment in COVID-19-positive ImmuneCODE repertoires, whereby public or cross-reactive TCRs were removed. Using the MIRA antigens, annotated TCRs were further analysed by specific ORF or by position within an ORF. Breadth was defined as annotated unique rearrangements over total unique productive rearrangements; depth was the summed frequency of those rearrangements. Two-sided Wilcoxon rank-sum tests were applied when comparing TCR breadth between groups. This is the immuneACCESS table as TCRdb keeps it, with only in-frame sequences that have V and J called. A part of the clones is gone; compared with another copy, unresolved V genes explain less than half, and the rest is unexplained. The D gene and trimming were derived from the DNA, and the V and J assignments and clone size from that table. For this sample there are just over 350,000 clones; 70% to 90% appear just once. In total, the top ten clones hold roughly 3.5% of the sample.

CDR1 is given as LNHDA and CDR2 as SQIVND, both from the germline V gene (reference sequence). V is pared back by 4 bases and J by 5 bases, with 11 bases lying between the germline termini. The CDR3 numbers 14 residues from cysteine through phenylalanine. CDR3 DNA only is kept here, 42 bases in frame from base 1. As for this clone: Its antigen remains unidentified. Per-base qualities were not stored, and no clone one base away is much larger.

The sequence links TRBV19 to TRBJ2-2; TRBD2 could be the D gene, as 6 bases match. This receptor was obtained from a person between 18 and 65 years old who received the Ad26.COV2.S COVID-19 vaccine or a placebo. The source was peripheral blood, collected in a trial of Ad26.COV2.S vaccine versus placebo. The DNA sequence follows: TGTGCCAGTAGTAGGTCAGGAGGGACCGGGGAGCTGTTTTTT. Translated, this is CASSRSGGTGELFF.